This TCR beta chain was obtained from a study of Graves' ophthalmopathy and Graves' hyperthyroidism (dated by TCRdb to 2016 to 2019). Concerning the study at large: Peripheral blood samples were taken at the time of initial diagnosis, before any treatment was given. T-cell repertoires of thyroid tissue and blood were compared in more than five hyperthyroidism patients. To explore V-J signatures that separate ophthalmopathy from hyperthyroidism, a discovery set of about 100 patients was enrolled, consisting of about 45 with ophthalmopathy and around 57 with stable hyperthyroidism. In total, some 140 blood samples were TCR-sequenced: fewer than 50 ophthalmopathy, roughly 80 hyperthyroidism and about 17 hyperthyroidism-to-ophthalmopathy patients. For independent validation, a separate cohort was made up of fewer than 20 hyperthyroidism patients plus 17 patients who later progressed from hyperthyroidism to ophthalmopathy. TCR beta repertoire signatures were used to distinguish Graves' ophthalmopathy from Graves' hyperthyroidism and to predict progression to ophthalmopathy. Once sampling was done, hyperthyroidism patients were given methimazole at a starting dose of 30 mg daily, while ophthalmopathy patients were given high-dose intravenous methylprednisolone. The 75 to 100 discovery patients were randomly split 7:3 into training and test sets.

For repertoire sequencing, TCR beta CDR3 regions were amplified from RNA transcripts. A first-round RT-PCR used HTBI primers with the Qiagen OneStep RT-PCR kit, followed by a second-round multiplex PCR, size selection and purification. Libraries were sequenced on an Illumina HiSeq2000 using paired-end 100 bp reads. As for the authors' bioinformatics: SOAPnuke was used to process the reads, throwing out any read that had adapters, had uncalled bases, had a mean Phred below 15, or lacked an exact constant-primer or identifier match. High-quality paired reads were merged with COPE v1.2.5. Each unique nucleotide sequence was treated as a clonotype, and MiTCR v1.1 was used to align the clonotypes to the IMGT TRB V, D and J references. Analysis was restricted to V-J combinations with a frequency above 0.0001, which covered roughly 99% of repertoires. A TCR clonal expansion and chaos score per V-J combination was defined as the ratio of F50 clonal expansion to chaos observed in the TCRdist matrix. Welch's t-statistics and random forest were used to reduce features to over ten V-J combinations, which were fed into a naive Bayes classifier. The similarity between thyroid and blood repertoires was quantified using the Morisita-Horn index. The public reads were run again by TCRdb, first through fastp at Q25 and then through MiXCR, and only productive beta chains were kept. Every distinct CDR3 protein forms one entry, paired with its most common genes and DNA. These V and J calls rely on TCRdb rather than the paper's analysis. Present in this sample are 210,000 or so distinct CDR3 sequences, approximately 29% of which were seen just once. Approximately 8.6% of the sample is in the top ten clones.

Ophthalmopathy patients were characterized by moderately to severely active disease, a Clinical Activity Score of at least 3, a NOSPECS grade of at least 4, and a disease duration under 3 months. Patients with other autoimmune diseases, uncontrolled infections, pregnancy or lactation were excluded from the study. Diagnosis relied on clinical symptoms, serum thyroxine, TRAb, thyroid ultrasound and orbital computed tomography. Using Ficoll-Paque density gradient centrifugation, PBMCs were isolated from about 9.4 ml of fresh peripheral blood. Total RNA was extracted with Trizol reagent and quality-checked on an Agilent 2100 Bioanalyzer. The CDR1 and CDR2 encoded by the germline V gene are MDHEN and SYDVKM. The CDR3, cysteine through phenylalanine, is 16 amino acids long. Here the CDR3 DNA is all that survives: 48 bases in frame from base 1. V loses 3 bases, J loses 3 bases, and the germline ends lie 14 bases apart.

Summary of the overall study and its limitations: Sample size was not predetermined statistically, and investigators were not blinded to group allocation. Among expanded thyroid clonotypes with frequency above 0.001, most also showed up in blood, which suggests that blood repertoires may reflect the thyroid immune response. The 13-signature model separated ophthalmopathy from stable hyperthyroidism with 87.88% sensitivity and 81% to 82% specificity in cross-validation, and 80%/75% in the test set. In validation, the model predicted ophthalmopathy progression with nearly 71% sensitivity and about 73% specificity; some twelve predicted patients were CT-confirmed with GO in a median of approximately six months.

This clonotype was seen at least ten times. Its antigen is currently not known. One base away there is no much larger clone; base qualities are not given. The sample taken for sequencing was peripheral blood. The TCR originated in a man aged 45 to 65 with Graves' ophthalmopathy. Donor details come from another sample of the same person, matched by shared clones. This chain is built from TRBV28 and TRBJ2-2; possibly the D gene is TRBD2, per 5 matching bases. The nucleotide sequence is given as TGTGCCAGCAGTTTCGGGCCGGGAAGGGACACCGGGGAGCTGTTTTTT. This codes for CASSFGPGRDTGELFF.